Listed below are T cell receptor beta chains from one sample, sequenced in a study of type 1 regulatory T cells. Their specific antigens are unknown. Each CDR3 protein is one row after TCRdb ran MiXCR on the reads. The sample gives about 68,000 distinct CDR3 sequences, around 68% of which show up once; 6% to 9% is in the top ten. Sequenced input: cultured T cells, either the whole culture or a sorted T cell fraction (not recorded which). The receptors originated from a human donor in good health. Each CDR3 is given with its conserved first and last residue.

J	V	CDR3
TRBJ1-5	TRBV6-2/TRBV6-3	CAGSGAVDREYQPQHF
TRBJ2-1	TRBV6-5	CATGLAGTMNNEQFF
TRBJ2-6	TRBV7-2	CASSLEAVRQLGGANVLTF
TRBJ2-5	TRBV6-1	CASKRLARETQYF
TRBJ2-7	TRBV24-1	CATSGGTDYEQYF
TRBJ2-2	TRBV27	CASSFFPSDRANTGELFF
TRBJ2-1	TRBV24-1	CATSEGGLAGNLIF
TRBJ2-1	TRBV20-1	CSAAGTRNEQFF
TRBJ1-6	TRBV20-1	CSAPSQGSYNSPLHF
TRBJ2-3	TRBV5-1	CASSSKQGALTDTQYF
TRBJ2-2	TRBV7-7	CASSLRGLAEVGPNTGGLFF